The TCR beta chain described here comes from a study of post-analysis software for immune sequencing data. General study findings and limits: Clustering by F measure revealed strong co-clustering among samples prepared together in one batch. When patients were compared with controls, about five TRBV segments were more frequent, TRBV5-6, TRBV5-1 and TRBV20-1 among them.

The TCR beta cDNA libraries carried unique molecular identifiers. Yield was 450,000 to 650,000 cDNA molecules from approximately 0.91 to 9.4 million T cells. In TCRdb, the PCR reads were re-called with MiXCR into one record per CDR3 protein. The sample holds fewer than 900,000 distinct CDR3 sequences, around 45% seen once. Regarding this clonotype: Its antigen is not known.

CDR3 length: 16 residues. V was clipped by 4 bases and J by 1 base; unmatched bases: 9. Germline lookup yields CDR1 SGHAT and CDR2 FQNNGV. The TCR sequence derives from a girl between 10 and 17 years old with multiple sclerosis. The sequenced sample was blood. The chain uses TRBV11-2 and TRBJ1-2; TRBD1 agrees at 7 bases. The CDR3 DNA reads TGTGCCAGCAGCTCCCCTCCGACAGGGCTTAACTATGGCTACACCTTC. Translated, it gives CASSSPPTGLNYGYTF.